The present T cell receptor (beta chain) was sequenced within a study of vaccination and CD4 T cells after COVID-19. Cultured CD4+ T-cell DNA underwent Oncomine TCR Beta short-read sequencing. From the PCR reads, TCRdb called clonotypes with MiXCR, one entry per CDR3 protein. Of 20,000 to 25,000 distinct CDR3 sequences in the sample, around 62% were seen once. Germline V gene data show CDR1 as LNHDA and CDR2 as SQIVND (reference sequence). The V gene lost 6 bases and the J gene lost 2 bases, with 19 bases spanning the gap. CDR3 length equals 16 residues. The treatment was: roughly 10-day PBMC culture with coronavirus spike peptide pools or control peptides (ViraFEST assay). On this clonotype: What it binds is unknown.

The source material was CD4+ T cells from blood, cultured in vitro, sampled before SARS-CoV-2 vaccination. This sequence originates from a human donor who received a COVID-19 vaccine. The J gene is TRBJ1-2, the V gene TRBV19, with D perhaps matching TRBD1 (5 bases). The CDR3 nucleotides are TGTGCCAGTAGAAGTATATTAGTCCCAGGGAACTATGGCTACACCTTC. It is translated as CASRSILVPGNYGYTF. Full variable domain (remainder filled in from reference TRBV19 and TRBJ1-2): DGGITQSPKYLFRKEGQNVTLSCEQNLNHDAMYWYRQDPGQGLRLIYYSQIVNDFQKGDIAEGYSVSREKKESFPLTVTSAQKNPTAFYLCASRSILVPGNYGYTFGSGTRLTVV.